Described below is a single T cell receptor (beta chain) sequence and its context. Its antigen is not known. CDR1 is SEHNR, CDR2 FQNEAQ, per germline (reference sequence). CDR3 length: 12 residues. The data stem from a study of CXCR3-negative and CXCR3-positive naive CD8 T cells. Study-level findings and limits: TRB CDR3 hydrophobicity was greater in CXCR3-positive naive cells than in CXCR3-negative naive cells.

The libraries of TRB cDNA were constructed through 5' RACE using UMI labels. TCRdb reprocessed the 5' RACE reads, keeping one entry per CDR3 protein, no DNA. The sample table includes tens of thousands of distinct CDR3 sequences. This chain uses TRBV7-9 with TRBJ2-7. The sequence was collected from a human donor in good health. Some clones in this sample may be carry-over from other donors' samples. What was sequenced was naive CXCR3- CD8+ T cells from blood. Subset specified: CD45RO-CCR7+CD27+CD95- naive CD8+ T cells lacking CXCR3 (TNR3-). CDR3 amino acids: CASSIDTFEQYF.